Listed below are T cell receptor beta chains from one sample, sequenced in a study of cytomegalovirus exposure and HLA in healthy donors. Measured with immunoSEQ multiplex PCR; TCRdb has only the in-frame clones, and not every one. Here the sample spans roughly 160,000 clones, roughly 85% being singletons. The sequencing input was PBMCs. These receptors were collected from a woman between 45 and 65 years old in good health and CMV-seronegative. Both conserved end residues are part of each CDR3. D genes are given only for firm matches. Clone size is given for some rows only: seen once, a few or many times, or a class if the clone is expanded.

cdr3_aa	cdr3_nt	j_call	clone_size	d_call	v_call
CASSYGGSSYNEQFF	TGTGCCAGCAGTTACGGTGGTAGCTCCTACAATGAGCAGTTCTTC	TRBJ2-1	.	.	TRBV6-6
CASSLGDRGNYGYTF	TGTGCCAGCAGTTTAGGGGACAGGGGAAACTATGGCTACACCTTC	TRBJ1-2	.	TRBD1	TRBV27
CSVLGGRASDTQYF	TGCAGCGTTCTTGGAGGGAGGGCCTCAGATACGCAGTATTTT	TRBJ2-3	.	TRBD2	TRBV29-1
CASSIRQGNEQFF	TGTGCCAGTAGTATAAGACAGGGCAATGAGCAGTTCTTC	TRBJ2-1	.	TRBD1	TRBV19
CASSKDGHIYEQYF	TGTGCCAGCAGCAAGGACGGACATATCTACGAGCAGTACTTC	TRBJ2-7	.	.	TRBV21-1
CASSPSGSSYNEQFF	TGTGCCAGCAGCCCTAGCGGAAGCTCCTACAATGAGCAGTTCTTC	TRBJ2-1	.	TRBD2	TRBV7-9
CASSQDGGAGETQYF	TGCGCCAGCAGCCAAGATGGCGGCGCCGGGGAGACCCAGTACTTC	TRBJ2-5	.	.	TRBV4-1
CASSVGTYTEAFF	TGCGCCAGCAGTGTGGGCACCTACACTGAAGCTTTCTTT	TRBJ1-1	few	.	TRBV10-1
CASSLVRGRAGEQYF	TGTGCCAGCAGCTTAGTAAGGGGGCGAGCGGGCGAGCAGTACTTC	TRBJ2-7	.	.	TRBV11-2
CATREGGELFF	TGTGCCACCAGAGAGGGTGGGGAGCTGTTTTTT	TRBJ2-2	.	.	TRBV15
CASSPPGTPYEQYF	TGTGCCAGCTCACCACCGGGGACACCTTACGAGCAGTACTTC	TRBJ2-7	.	.	TRBV18
CASSMSRAGSTDTQYF	TGTGCCAGTAGTATGAGTCGAGCGGGAAGCACAGATACGCAGTATTTT	TRBJ2-3	.	TRBD2	TRBV19
CASSEGNLDYEQYF	TGTGCCAGCAGCGAGGGGAACCTTGACTACGAGCAGTACTTC	TRBJ2-7	.	.	TRBV9
CASSEDSFYGYTF	TGTGCCAGCAGTGAAGACAGCTTTTATGGCTACACCTTC	TRBJ1-2	.	.	TRBV2
CASSPGLAGMGEQFF	TGTGCCAGCAGCCCCGGACTAGCGGGAATGGGTGAGCAGTTCTTC	TRBJ2-1	.	TRBD2	TRBV7-2
CASRWQKSYNEQFF	TGTGCCAGCAGGTGGCAGAAATCTTACAATGAGCAGTTCTTC	TRBJ2-1	.	.	TRBV11-2
CASSFWTSGGWFF	TGTGCCAGCAGTTTCTGGACTAGCGGGGGTTGGTTCTTC	TRBJ2-1	.	TRBD2	TRBV6-5
CASSPRQGRTYNEQFF	TGTGCCAGCAGCCCAAGACAGGGGAGGACCTACAATGAGCAGTTCTTC	TRBJ2-1	.	TRBD1	TRBV11-2
CASSPLRPGQGLYNEQFF	TGTGCCAGCTCACCACTGCGCCCGGGGCAGGGGCTCTACAATGAGCAGTTCTTC	TRBJ2-1	.	.	TRBV18
CASSMLAPAGQPQHF	TGTGCCAGTAGTATGCTGGCCCCGGCGGGACAGCCCCAGCATTTT	TRBJ1-5	.	.	TRBV19
CASSLREGETQYF	TGTGCCAGCAGCTTGCGGGAAGGGGAGACCCAGTACTTC	TRBJ2-5	.	.	TRBV5-4
CASSLGQGPLAQHF	TGTGCCAGCAGCTTAGGTCAGGGCCCCCTGGCCCAGCATTTT	TRBJ1-5	.	.	TRBV7-2
CASNPGLTYNEQFF	TGTGCCAGCAACCCGGGACTAACTTACAATGAGCAGTTCTTC	TRBJ2-1	.	TRBD2	TRBV27
CASSATSLGGGLTGELFF	TGTGCCAGCAGCGCCACTTCTCTCGGGGGAGGGCTAACCGGGGAGCTGTTTTTT	TRBJ2-2	.	TRBD2	TRBV9
CASRSDRLPYEQYF	TGTGCCAGCAGATCGGACAGGCTGCCCTACGAGCAGTACTTC	TRBJ2-7	.	TRBD1	TRBV7-2
CEVGKPQHF	TGTGAGGTCGGGAAGCCCCAGCATTTT	TRBJ1-5	once	.	TRBV3-2
CASSFLPGQGSVGYNEQFF	TGTGCCAGCAGTTTTCTCCCGGGACAGGGAAGTGTGGGCTACAATGAGCAGTTCTTC	TRBJ2-1	.	TRBD1	TRBV6-4
CAWTLTLSYTF	TGTGCCTGGACGTTAACGCTAAGCTACACCTTC	TRBJ1-2	.	.	TRBV30
CASSSRGTSGRSPPLYEQYF	TGTGCCAGCAGCTCCCGCGGGACTAGCGGGAGGAGCCCCCCGCTGTACGAGCAGTACTTC	TRBJ2-7	.	TRBD2	TRBV13
CASSPEAGSGELFF	TGCGCCAGCAGCCCTGAGGCAGGGTCCGGGGAGCTGTTTTTT	TRBJ2-2	.	.	TRBV5-1
CASSVQETQYF	TGTGCCAGCAGTGTTCAGGAGACCCAGTACTTC	TRBJ2-5	.	.	TRBV2
CASSSGHRTDTQYF	TGTGCCAGCAGTTCCGGACACCGCACAGATACGCAGTATTTT	TRBJ2-3	.	.	TRBV28
CASSSLAGGIYNEQFF	TGTGCTAGCAGCTCCCTAGCGGGAGGGATCTACAATGAGCAGTTCTTC	TRBJ2-1	.	TRBD2	TRBV7-7
CASSPGTQNTEAFF	TGTGCCAGCTCACCAGGGACACAAAACACTGAAGCTTTCTTT	TRBJ1-1	.	.	TRBV18
CASSILQSSGNTIYF	TGTGCCAGTAGTATACTACAGAGCTCTGGAAACACCATATATTTT	TRBJ1-3	few	.	TRBV19
CASSLGGGEADTQYF	TGTGCCAGCAGTCTGGGAGGGGGGGAGGCAGATACGCAGTATTTT	TRBJ2-3	.	.	TRBV2
CASSLAGGDSPLHF	TGTGCCAGCAGCTTAGCAGGGGGCGATTCACCCCTCCACTTT	TRBJ1-6	.	TRBD1	TRBV7-9
CASSWLGQMNTEAFF	TGTGCCAGCAGTTGGCTGGGACAAATGAACACTGAAGCTTTCTTT	TRBJ1-1	.	.	TRBV6-6
CASSEKEDNEQFF	TGTGCCAGCAGTGAGAAGGAGGACAATGAGCAGTTCTTC	TRBJ2-1	.	.	TRBV6-4
CASSLDHSNQPQHF	TGTGCCAGCAGCTTGGATCATAGCAATCAGCCCCAGCATTTT	TRBJ1-5	once	.	TRBV5-6
CASSDNRAYGYTF	TGTGCCAGCAGCGATAACAGGGCATATGGCTACACCTTC	TRBJ1-2	.	.	TRBV7-8
CASRQTGFSGNTEAFF	TGTGCCAGCAGACAAACAGGGTTCTCCGGAAACACTGAAGCTTTCTTT	TRBJ1-1	.	.	TRBV28
CASSPLSSNEKLFF	TGTGCCAGCTCACCACTATCTTCTAATGAAAAACTGTTTTTT	TRBJ1-4	.	.	TRBV18
CASSSLRAPQGFYEQYF	TGTGCCAGCAGTTCCCTCCGGGCCCCTCAGGGTTTCTACGAGCAGTACTTC	TRBJ2-7	.	.	TRBV28
CASSLNAGPSYNEQFF	TGTGCCAGCAGCTTGAATGCGGGACCCTCCTACAATGAGCAGTTCTTC	TRBJ2-1	.	.	TRBV5-6
CASSVGGGVYTEAFF	TGTGCCAGCAGCGTAGGGGGAGGGGTATATACTGAAGCTTTCTTT	TRBJ1-1	.	.	TRBV9
CASSIGTSYQETQYF	TGTGCCAGTAGTATAGGGACATCGTACCAAGAGACCCAGTACTTC	TRBJ2-5	.	.	TRBV19
CASSQESSGDGGTQYF	TGTGCCAGCAGCCAAGAGAGTAGCGGGGACGGGGGTACGCAGTATTTT	TRBJ2-3	.	TRBD2	TRBV4-2
CASGRDSYEQYF	TGTGCCAGTGGGAGGGATTCCTACGAGCAGTACTTC	TRBJ2-7	.	TRBD2	TRBV11-3
CASSWEYGPNQPQHF	TGTGCCAGCAGCTGGGAGTACGGCCCTAATCAGCCCCAGCATTTT	TRBJ1-5	few	.	TRBV11-2
CASSLGTSGKGEQYF	TGTGCCAGCAGTCTAGGAACTAGCGGAAAGGGGGAGCAGTACTTC	TRBJ2-7	.	TRBD2	TRBV28